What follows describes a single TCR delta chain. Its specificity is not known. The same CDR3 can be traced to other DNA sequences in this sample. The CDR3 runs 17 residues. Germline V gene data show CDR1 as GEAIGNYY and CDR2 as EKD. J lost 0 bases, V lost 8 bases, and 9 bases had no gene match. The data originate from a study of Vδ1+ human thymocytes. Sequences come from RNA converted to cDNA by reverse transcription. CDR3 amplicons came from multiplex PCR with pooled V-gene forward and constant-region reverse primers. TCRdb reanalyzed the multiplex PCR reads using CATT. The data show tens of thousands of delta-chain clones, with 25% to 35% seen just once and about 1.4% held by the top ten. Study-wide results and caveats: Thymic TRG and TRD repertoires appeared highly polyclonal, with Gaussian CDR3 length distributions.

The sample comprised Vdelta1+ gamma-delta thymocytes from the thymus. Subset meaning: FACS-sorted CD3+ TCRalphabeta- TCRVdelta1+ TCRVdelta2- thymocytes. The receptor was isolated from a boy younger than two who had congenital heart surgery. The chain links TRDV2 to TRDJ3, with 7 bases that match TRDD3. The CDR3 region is CASRRGMTSWDTRQMFF. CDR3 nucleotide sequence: TGTGCCTCCCGTAGGGGGATGACCTCCTGGGACACCCGACAGATGTTTTTC.